What follows are 22 T cell receptor beta chains derived from one specimen sequenced in a study of T cell responses to AZD1222 COVID-19 vaccine. Libraries were prepared by immunoSEQ multiplex PCR; TCRdb keeps only in-frame clonotypes and omits some of them. Of some 150,000 clones in the sample, about 85% were seen once. Source: peripheral blood, taken after recovery from COVID-19. These receptors all come from an adult who had recovered from COVID-19.

This chain uses TRBV5-1 with TRBJ2-2; D might be TRBD2 (6 bases). The V and J ends lost 0 bases and 7 bases respectively, with 28 bases between them. CDR1 and CDR2 from the germline V gene are SGHRS and YFSETQ. The CDR3 spans 20 residues. The CDR3 DNA reads TGCGCCAGCAGCTTGGCCTTAACTGTTTCGGCGGGAACTTATAGCGGGGAGCTGTTTTTT. This encodes CASSLALTVSAGTYSGELFF.

The rearrangement links TRBV27 to TRBJ2-3; TRBD2 aligns across 13 bases. The CDR3 totals 14 residues. J gave up 7 bases and V 7 bases, and 5 bases lay outside the gene matches. Germline V CDR1 and CDR2: MNHEY, SMNVEV (reference sequence). The DNA of the CDR3 is TGTGCCAGCAAACCGGGACTAGCGGGGTATACGCAGTATTTT. Its protein product is CASKPGLAGYTQYF.

The chain carries TRBV6-1 and TRBJ1-2; TRBD1 matches 10 bases. This CDR3 has 16 amino acids. Losses at the gene ends were 1 base for V and 7 bases for J; bases not matched to a gene: 9. The V gene's germline CDR1 is MNHNS and CDR2 SASEGT. The CDR3 nucleotides are TGTGCCAGCAGTGAAGAGACAGGGGGCCTCCGATCTGGCTACACCTTC. It specifies CASSEETGGLRSGYTF.

This clone was seen just once. The chain joins TRBV28 to TRBJ1-2, with D uncertain. Per the germline V gene, CDR1 is MDHEN and CDR2 is SYDVKM. This CDR3 contains 13 residues. The V gene lost 2 bases and the J gene lost 4 bases, with 8 bases spanning the gap. CDR3: CASSLRGAYGYTF. The CDR3 DNA reads TGTGCCAGCAGTTTACGGGGTGCCTATGGCTACACCTTC.

The gene calls are TRBV28 and TRBJ1-5; D uncertain. Germline CDR1 MDHEN, CDR2 SYDVKM. The CDR3 totals 14 residues. Trimming removed 6 bases from V and 11 bases from J, with 20 bases in between. The chain's CDR3 is CASRSTQIVGSQHF. The CDR3 nucleotides are TGTGCCAGCAGATCGACACAGATTGTAGGGTCCCAGCATTTT.

A few counts support this clone. The rearrangement joins TRBV4-3 to TRBJ2-7; 9 nucleotides align to TRBD2. V was clipped by 0 bases and J by 2 bases; unmatched bases: 2. This CDR3 is built from 15 residues. CDR1 and CDR2 (germline): LGHNA, YSLEER. The CDR3 region is CASSQEQRGAYEQYF. CDR3 sequence (DNA): TGCGCCAGCAGCCAAGAACAGCGGGGGGCCTACGAGCAGTACTTC.

This sequence joins TRBV7-9 and TRBJ2-2; D is uncertain. Trimming took off 5 bases at V and 4 bases at J, with 8 bases between the two ends. From germline, CDR1 is SEHNR and CDR2 FQNEAQ (reference sequence). CDR3 size: 13 residues. The CDR3 DNA sequence: TGTGCCAGCAGCATGGATTTCACCGGGGAGCTGTTTTTT. This sequence encodes CASSMDFTGELFF.

The chain couples TRBV28 to TRBJ1-6, with D maybe TRBD1 (5 bases). The ends were cut back, 6 bases at V and 11 bases at J, with 14 bases in the middle. CDR3 size: 13 residues. CDR1 is MDHEN, CDR2 SYDVKM, per germline. CDR3 in DNA: TGTGCCAGCAGCGAGAGTGGGGGACCACCCCTCCACTTT. It encodes CASSESGGPPLHF. Complete variable domain (other parts from reference TRBV28 and TRBJ1-6): DVKVTQSSRYLVKRTGEKVFLECVQDMDHENMFWYRQDPGLGLRLIYFSYDVKMKEKGDIPEGYSVSREKKERFSLILESASTNQTSMYLCASSESGGPPLHFGNGTRLTVT.

J is TRBJ2-3 and V is TRBV29-1; 9 positions match TRBD2. The germline gives CDR1 SQVTM, CDR2 ANQGSEA. With V trimmed by 0 bases and J by 4 bases, 11 bases remained unmatched. There are 17 residues in the CDR3. CDR3 in DNA: TGCAGCGTTGAAGAAGCATGGCGGGGGGGCCGGTCAGATACGCAGTATTTT. Translated, it gives CSVEEAWRGGRSDTQYF.

This chain uses TRBV30 with TRBJ2-3; D is ambiguous. The V end was cut by 2 bases, the J end by 4 bases, with 31 bases between. CDR3 length: 20 residues. The germline gives CDR1 GTSNPN, CDR2 SVGIG (reference sequence). CDR3 loop: CAWSPYRENSPPKLSDTQYF. Here the CDR3 DNA reads TGTGCCTGGAGTCCATATCGCGAGAACAGCCCCCCGAAGTTGTCAGATACGCAGTATTTT.

V gene TRBV10-1 combines with J gene TRBJ2-1; D might be TRBD2 (5 bases). In germline, CDR1 is WNHNN, CDR2 SYGVQD (reference sequence). The ends were cut back, 6 bases at V and 4 bases at J, with 13 bases in the middle. The CDR3 has 14 amino acids. This CDR3 reads CASSPGLRYNEQFF. The DNA for the CDR3 is TGCGCCAGCAGCCCCGGACTGCGTTACAATGAGCAGTTCTTC.

This CDR3 is CASTLAGGETGELFF. As DNA, the CDR3 is TGTGCCAGCACGCTAGCGGGAGGGGAGACCGGGGAGCTGTTTTTT. The chain combines TRBV6-5 with TRBJ2-2; 12 bases line up with TRBD2. V gave up 7 bases and J gave up 5 bases; unmatched junction bases: 5. In germline, CDR1 is MNHEY, CDR2 SVGAGI. The CDR3 spans 15 residues.

The V gene is TRBV27, the J gene TRBJ1-5; 11 nucleotides align to TRBD1. J gave up 2 bases and V 6 bases, and 3 bases lay outside the gene matches. The CDR3 is 15 residues long. Germline lookup yields CDR1 MNHEY and CDR2 SMNVEV (reference sequence). CDR3 nucleotide sequence: TGTGCCAGCAGCTCGGGACAGGGGGGCAATCAGCCCCAGCATTTT. Translating it yields CASSSGQGGNQPQHF.

The rearrangement uses TRBV5-1 and TRBJ1-1; TRBD1 agrees at 7 bases. The CDR3 covers 16 residues. Germline values: CDR1 SGHRS, CDR2 YFSETQ. V shed 0 bases, J shed 0 bases, and the junction held 5 bases outside the gene matches. CDR3 coding DNA: TGCGCCAGCAGCTTGGGCCTGGGACAGATGAACACTGAAGCTTTCTTT. It encodes CASSLGLGQMNTEAFF.

This clone appeared once. The CDR3 protein is CASSQGGLYEQYF. CDR3 in DNA: TGTGCCAGCAGCCAGGGGGGGCTCTACGAGCAGTACTTC. The chain links TRBV28 to TRBJ2-7, with D perhaps TRBD1 or TRBD2 (7 bases each). The CDR3 has 13 amino acids. CDR1 MDHEN and CDR2 SYDVKM come from the germline V gene. Trimming pared 6 bases from V and 3 bases from J, leaving 12 bases between.

This clone was seen only once. This chain uses TRBV6-2 or TRBV6-3 with TRBJ1-5; 7 bases are a match to TRBD1. Trimming at V came to 0 bases and at J to 2 bases, leaving 7 bases not matched to a gene. CDR3 length: 17 amino acids. From germline, CDR1 is MNHEY and CDR2 SVGEGT. The CDR3 sequence is CASSYSSTGRGNQPQHF. The CDR3 DNA reads TGTGCCAGCAGTTACTCCTCGACAGGGCGCGGCAATCAGCCCCAGCATTTT.

This clone was picked up one time. This chain joins TRBV27 and TRBJ2-1; D may match TRBD1 or TRBD2 (5 bases each). This CDR3 has 14 amino acids. Germline CDR1 is MNHEY and CDR2 is SMNVEV (reference sequence). V gave up 6 bases and J gave up 3 bases, with 12 bases separating them. Written as DNA, the CDR3 is TGTGCCAGCAGCCCGGTGAGGGGCTACAATGAGCAGTTCTTC. It specifies CASSPVRGYNEQFF.

The chain is built from TRBV9 and TRBJ1-2; 9 bases align to TRBD1. This CDR3 comprises 14 residues. Germline CDR1 reads SGDLS; CDR2 reads YYNGEE. V trimming: 2 bases; J trimming: 8 bases; junction bases outside the gene matches: 7. In DNA, the CDR3 is TGTGCCAGCAGCGTCACGGGACAGGGAGACGGCTACACCTTC. Its translation is CASSVTGQGDGYTF.

The gene calls are TRBV19 and TRBJ2-7; 8 nucleotides agree with TRBD1. V gave up 3 bases and J gave up 6 bases; unmatched junction bases: 7. Looked up from germline, CDR1 is LNHDA and CDR2 is SQIVND (reference sequence). This CDR3 comprises 14 residues. CDR3 residues: CASSILGQGTEQYF. The DNA of the CDR3 is TGTGCCAGTAGTATCCTCGGACAGGGAACCGAGCAGTACTTC.

The chain employs TRBV5-1 and TRBJ1-4; a weak D match, TRBD1 (5 bases). Germline V lookup: CDR1 SGHRS, CDR2 YFSETQ. The CDR3 loop spans 16 amino acids. Deletions cut 0 bases from V and 9 bases from J, with 18 bases between. The CDR3 DNA follows: TGCGCCAGCAGCTTGGATTCCGGGACGGCCCTAAAAAAACTGTTTTTT. Residues: CASSLDSGTALKKLFF.

The chain couples TRBV7-2 to TRBJ1-3; no reliable D call. Germline loops: CDR1 SGHTA, CDR2 FQGNSA. The CDR3 covers 15 residues. The V gene lost 5 bases and the J gene lost 0 bases, with 11 bases spanning the gap. CDR3 coding DNA: TGTGCCAGCAGCCAATCTCGGGGCTCTGGAAACACCATATATTTT. It codes for CASSQSRGSGNTIYF.

This chain uses TRBV12-3 or TRBV12-4 with TRBJ1-1; no reliable D call. The V gene lost 8 bases and the J gene lost 1 base, with 11 bases spanning the gap. This CDR3 comprises 13 residues. CDR3 nucleotide sequence: TGTGCCAGCCGGAGGGAGGCGAACACTGAAGCTTTCTTT. It encodes CASRREANTEAFF.